This is a list of T cell receptor beta chains from one sample in a study of T cells expressing NK-cell markers. TCRdb re-called the 5' RACE reads and shows each CDR3 protein once, DNA omitted. The sample shows 350,000 to 500,000 distinct CDR3 sequences, and roughly 8% sits with its ten largest clones. Sequencing was carried out using blood T cells: a sorted CD56 or NKG2C T cell subset, CD4+ or CD8+ T cells, or bulk PBMC T cells (not recorded which). The receptors derive from a woman aged 18-69 years in good health. Both conserved end residues are part of each CDR3.

>TRBV6-5|TRBJ2-1|16
CASSYSGGSSYNEQFF
>TRBV4-3|TRBJ2-1|15
CASSQQGSSYNEQFF
>TRBV5-8|TRBJ2-7|14
CASSRAGRSYEQYF
>TRBV9|TRBJ1-2|17
CASSPTGTTTSNYGYTF
>TRBV19|TRBJ1-5|16
CASSIGMGQGNQPQHF
>TRBV5-5|TRBJ2-1|14
CASSPVASGGAGIF
>TRBV4-3|TRBJ2-3|16
CASSPEANLGTDTQYF
>TRBV12-3/TRBV12-4|TRBJ2-1|16
CASSSTWGTGLGEQFF
>TRBV5-1|TRBJ2-1|16
CASINIAGGRPGEQFF
>TRBV12-5|TRBJ1-4|15
CARVRGVTGFEKLFF
>TRBV30|TRBJ2-2|13
CAWRQGVTGELFF
>TRBV12-3/TRBV12-4|TRBJ2-1|16
CASSLVSGGVWDEQFF
>TRBV6-5|TRBJ1-6|16
CASSYSPGSYNSPLHF
>TRBV20-1|TRBJ2-5|15
CSASPGTSSLETQYF
>TRBV7-8|TRBJ2-7|12
CASSLVPSEQYF
>TRBV5-1|TRBJ1-1|14
CASSLDAGNTEAFF
>TRBV6-1|TRBJ2-5|16
CASSTRRSGGEVTQYF
>TRBV7-2|TRBJ2-5|15
CASSYNKGPQETQYF
>TRBV5-1|TRBJ1-6|15
CASSLALGASSPLHF
>TRBV20-1|TRBJ2-5|15
CSARDVRGGQETQYF
>TRBV6-5|TRBJ1-4|15
CASSYSGGVYEKLFF
>TRBV4-3|TRBJ2-1|17
CASSLGLVTSGINERFF
>TRBV11-2|TRBJ2-4|12
CASSPQGDIQYF
>TRBV20-1|TRBJ2-2|11
CAGGNTGELFF
>TRBV20-1|TRBJ2-1|13
CSARDKQGSMQFF
>TRBV9|TRBJ1-5|13
CASSVDTDQPQHF
>TRBV11-2|TRBJ2-3|15
CASSLYRISGDTQYF
>TRBV19|TRBJ2-1|12
CASTGRYNEQFF
>TRBV4-3|TRBJ1-2|16
CASSQDLQGGIYGYTF
>TRBV11-3|TRBJ2-1|15
CASRKTSGSHNEQFF
>TRBV10-3|TRBJ2-3|16
CAITGKGAGEGDTQYF
>TRBV7-2|TRBJ1-1|14
CASSLTGLGTEAFF
>TRBV28|TRBJ2-5|14
CASTSPGLEETQYF
>TRBV7-9|TRBJ1-2|15
CASSFVGGGGYGYTF
>TRBV5-6|TRBJ2-5|16
CASSNGTSWSVETQYF
>TRBV28|TRBJ1-5|15
CASSEGGPLGQPQHF
>TRBV9|TRBJ2-1|16
CASSVVTSGTYNEQFF
>TRBV30|TRBJ2-3|16
CAWDETGALLTDTQYF
>TRBV5-1|TRBJ2-1|15
CASSLASGLYNEQFF
>TRBV20-1|TRBJ2-2|15
CSARGTGAWTGELFF
>TRBV5-1|TRBJ2-2|14
CASSKTGGTGELFF
>TRBV20-1|TRBJ2-2|14
CSVRRETPTGELFF
>TRBV7-2|TRBJ1-4|12
CASRGSAGKLFF
>TRBV7-2|TRBJ2-3|17
CASSLASERYRRATQYF
>TRBV12-3/TRBV12-4|TRBJ1-1|12
CASSFSQGRAFF
>TRBV30|TRBJ1-2|14
CASPRLDGVYGYTF